These 13 T cell receptor beta chains were sequenced from one sample in a study of blood T cell repertoires in COVID-19. Assay: immunoSEQ multiplex PCR; the TCRdb copy retains only in-frame clones and omits some. The sample contains fewer than 150,000 clones, less than 90% of which appear only once. Source material: peripheral blood. The receptor set was obtained from a woman in her 30s who had recovered from COVID-19.

The gene calls are TRBV6-5 and TRBJ1-1, with 7 bases that match TRBD1. The CDR3 consists of 15 residues. The V segment lost 8 bases and the J segment 5 bases; nucleotides outside the gene matches: 14. The germline gives CDR1 MNHEY, CDR2 SVGAGI. In DNA, the CDR3 is TGTGCCAGCCTTCAGGGGGTCGGATTGGGGACTGAAGCTTTCTTT. It is translated as CASLQGVGLGTEAFF.

Remarks on this clone: A read error may produce the germline difference seen at one junction end. The chain is built from TRBV6-6 and TRBJ2-3; the match to TRBD2 covers 10 bases. Germline V gene lookup returns CDR1 MNHNY and CDR2 SVGAGI (reference sequence). This CDR3 is 15 amino acids long. The CDR3 DNA follows: TGTGCCAGCAGTTACGCTAGCGGGAGCAGAGATACGCAGTATTTT. Encoded protein: CASSYASGSRDTQYF.

The chain employs TRBV12-5 and TRBJ2-1; D unclear. The CDR3 runs to 13 residues. The ends were cut back, 5 bases at V and 4 bases at J, with 9 bases in the middle. Germline values: CDR1 LGHNT, CDR2 FRNRAP. CDR3 sequence: CASGRSGYNEQFF. The DNA for the CDR3 is TGTGCTAGTGGTAGATCAGGTTACAATGAGCAGTTCTTC.

The CDR3: CASSFPGQGFTEAFF. CDR3 sequence (DNA): TGTGCCAGCAGCTTTCCGGGACAGGGGTTCACTGAAGCTTTCTTT. The chain is built from TRBV7-9 and TRBJ1-1; 10 nucleotides match TRBD1. The CDR3 contains 15 residues. J lost 4 bases, V lost 3 bases, and 5 bases had no gene match. The germline V gene has CDR1 SEHNR and CDR2 FQNEAQ (reference sequence).

As DNA, the CDR3 is TGCGCCAGCAGCTTGGGCCAGGGGGCGATGTATGAAAAACTGTTTTTT. Its translation: CASSLGQGAMYEKLFF. The chain uses TRBV5-1 and TRBJ1-4, with 8 nucleotides matching TRBD1. The V and J ends lost 0 bases and 6 bases, in that order; junction bases with no gene match: 7. From germline, CDR1 is SGHRS and CDR2 YFSETQ. The CDR3 has 16 amino acids.

The gene calls are TRBV7-3 and TRBJ1-1; D gene unclear. Deletions cut 3 bases from V and 5 bases from J, with 13 bases between. The CDR3 length is 14 residues. The germline CDR1 and CDR2 sequences are SGHTA and FQGTGA. The CDR3 DNA sequence: TGTGCCAGCAGCTTGAATGTGGACTGGACTGAAGCTTTCTTT. Amino acid sequence: CASSLNVDWTEAFF.

The chain recombines TRBV2 with TRBJ1-1; D unresolved. The CDR3 length is 11 residues. Germline V lookup: CDR1 SNHLY, CDR2 FYNNEI. Deletions cut 5 bases from V and 10 bases from J, with 11 bases between. The DNA of the CDR3 is TGTGCCAGCAGTCCTACTAGGGTAGCTTTCTTT. Amino acids: CASSPTRVAFF.

This rearrangement joins TRBV3-1 (or the pseudogene TRBV3-2) to TRBJ2-5; D possibly corresponds to TRBD2 (6 bases). The CDR3 contains 15 residues. V lost 5 bases to trimming and J lost 1 base, with 14 bases between them. Germline assignment: CDR1 LGHDT and CDR2 YNNKEL (reference sequence). The CDR3 reads CASSFGGNGQETQYF. The DNA for the CDR3 is TGTGCCAGCAGCTTCGGGGGAAATGGCCAAGAGACCCAGTACTTC.

The V call is TRBV6-5, the J call TRBJ1-2; D ambiguous. V was shortened by 6 bases and J by 4 bases, with 12 bases between the two germline ends. Germline V gene sequence: CDR1 MNHEY, CDR2 SVGAGI. The CDR3 sequence is 13 residues long. CDR3 DNA: TGTGCCAGCAGCTACGTCAGTACCTATGGCTACACCTTC. Translating it yields CASSYVSTYGYTF.

The DNA of the CDR3 is TGTGCCAGCAGCTTAGACCCACGGGAGACCCAGTACTTC. It encodes CASSLDPRETQYF. The chain carries TRBV7-2 and TRBJ2-5; no clear D gene. CDR1 and CDR2 from the germline V gene are SGHTA and FQGNSA. The CDR3 loop spans 13 amino acids. V lost 1 base and J 5 bases, leaving 8 bases between the germline ends.

The chain recombines TRBV30 with TRBJ1-4, with 7 bases that match TRBD1. The V and J ends lost 5 bases and 7 bases, in that order; junction bases with no gene match: 10. The germline V gene encodes CDR1 GTSNPN and CDR2 SVGIG (reference sequence). The CDR3 is 14 residues long. CDR3 in amino acids: CAWGQTGKGEKLFF. Here the CDR3 DNA reads TGTGCCTGGGGGCAGACAGGGAAGGGTGAAAAACTGTTTTTT.

The chain recombines TRBV5-6 with TRBJ2-3; 7 bases are shared with TRBD2. Unmatched junction bases numbered 13, after V lost 0 bases and J lost 0 bases. CDR1 and CDR2 from the germline V gene are SGHDT and YYEEEE. The CDR3 spans 19 residues. CDR3 sequence (DNA): TGTGCCAGCAGCTTGGCCAGTCCAAAGCGGGACTCCAGCACAGATACGCAGTATTTT. It specifies CASSLASPKRDSSTDTQYF.

The chain employs TRBV27 and TRBJ2-1, with 7 bases matching TRBD1. The germline V gene has CDR1 MNHEY and CDR2 SMNVEV (reference sequence). The V gene end was trimmed by 4 bases and the J gene end by 0 bases; junction bases not matched to a gene: 9. The CDR3 is 17 residues long. The CDR3 here is CASSYHRGASSYNEQFF. The CDR3 DNA reads as TGTGCCAGCAGTTACCACAGGGGCGCGAGCTCCTACAATGAGCAGTTCTTC.